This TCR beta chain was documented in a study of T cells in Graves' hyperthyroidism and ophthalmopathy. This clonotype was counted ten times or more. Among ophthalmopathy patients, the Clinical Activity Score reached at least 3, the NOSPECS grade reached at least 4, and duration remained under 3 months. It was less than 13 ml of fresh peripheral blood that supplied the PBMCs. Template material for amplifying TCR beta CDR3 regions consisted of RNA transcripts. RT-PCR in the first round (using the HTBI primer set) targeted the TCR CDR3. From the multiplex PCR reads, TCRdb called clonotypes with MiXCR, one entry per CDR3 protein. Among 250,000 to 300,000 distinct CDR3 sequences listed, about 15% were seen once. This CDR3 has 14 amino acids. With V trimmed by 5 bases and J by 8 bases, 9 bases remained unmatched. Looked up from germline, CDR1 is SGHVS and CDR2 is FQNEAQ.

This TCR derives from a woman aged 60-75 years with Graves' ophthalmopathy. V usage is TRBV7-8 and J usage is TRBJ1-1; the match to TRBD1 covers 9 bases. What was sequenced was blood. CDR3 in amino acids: CASSLVGTGNEAFF. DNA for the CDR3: TGTGCCAGCAGCCTAGTCGGGACAGGGAACGAAGCTTTCTTT.